These T cell receptor beta chains were read from a single sample in a study of blood T cell repertoires in COVID-19. Measured with immunoSEQ multiplex PCR; TCRdb has only the in-frame clones, and not every one. The repertoire holds some 20,000 clones, with under 95% as singletons. Sequencing was performed on peripheral blood. The receptors were gathered from a human donor in a cohort sampled during active COVID-19. CDR3s include the opening cysteine and the closing phenylalanine or tryptophan. The D gene is left open where the match is weak. Clone size is shown for a subset of rows, as once, few, many or a class of expanded clone.

d_call	clone_size	v_call	j_call	cdr3_nt	cdr3_aa
TRBD1	NA	TRBV5-6	TRBJ2-5	TGTGCCAGCAGCTTGGCTGCAGGGGGTTCCCCAGAGACCCAGTACTTC	CASSLAAGGSPETQYF
NA	NA	TRBV15	TRBJ2-3	TGTGCCACCAGCCCGGGACTTCCCACAGATACGCAGTATTTT	CATSPGLPTDTQYF
TRBD2	NA	TRBV19	TRBJ2-5	TGTGCCAGTAGCCCGGGGGGGACTAGTCAGGAGACCCAGTACTTC	CASSPGGTSQETQYF
NA	NA	TRBV6-4	TRBJ1-2	TGTGCCAGCAGTGACTCAGGGAGCCCCGGTGGCTACACCTTC	CASSDSGSPGGYTF
TRBD1	NA	TRBV25-1	TRBJ1-2	TGTGCCAGCTCGACAGGGGCCGGTGGCTACACCTTC	CASSTGAGGYTF
TRBD1	NA	TRBV6-6	TRBJ2-4	TGTGCCAGCACCTTACAACCGGGACAGCAAAACATTCAGTACTTC	CASTLQPGQQNIQYF
NA	NA	TRBV16	TRBJ1-1	TGTGCCAGCAGCCAGCCGGGACACCTAAACACTGAAGCTTTCTTT	CASSQPGHLNTEAFF
NA	NA	TRBV7-2	TRBJ2-3	TGTGCCAGCAGCTCGCGGCGGGGCTCAGATACGCAGTATTTT	CASSSRRGSDTQYF
NA	once	TRBV2	TRBJ1-6	TGTGCCAGCACCCTAGGGGTTTCACCCCTCCACTTT	CASTLGVSPLHF
TRBD1	NA	TRBV19	TRBJ1-5	TGTGCCAGTAGTGCAATAAACAGGGGAAGCAATCAGCCCCAGCATTTT	CASSAINRGSNQPQHF
NA	NA	TRBV12-3/TRBV12-4	TRBJ2-5	TGTGCCAGCAGTGTAGTCGGGAGAGAGACCCAGTACTTC	CASSVVGRETQYF
TRBD1	NA	TRBV6-6	TRBJ2-7	TGTGCCAGCAGTTCGCCGGGACAGAGCTCCTACGAGCAGTACTTC	CASSSPGQSSYEQYF
TRBD1	NA	TRBV6-5	TRBJ2-7	TGTGCCAGCAGTTACACCACAGGGGCCTACGAGCAGTACTTC	CASSYTTGAYEQYF
NA	NA	TRBV30	TRBJ1-5	TGTGCCTGGAGTGTACTTGAGAATCAGCCCCAGCATTTT	CAWSVLENQPQHF
TRBD1	NA	TRBV28	TRBJ1-5	TGTGCCCTCCAGGGACAGCCTAATCAGCCCCAGCATTTT	CALQGQPNQPQHF
TRBD2	NA	TRBV11-3	TRBJ2-1	TGTGCCAGCAGCCGACCTAGCGGGAGCAACAATGAGCAGTTCTTC	CASSRPSGSNNEQFF
NA	NA	TRBV20-1	TRBJ1-2	TGCAGTGCTAGACAGGGAAATGGCTACACCTTC	CSARQGNGYTF
NA	NA	TRBV5-5	TRBJ2-3	TGTGCCAGCAGCTTGCTAACCCCGGGCACAGATACGCAGTATTTT	CASSLLTPGTDTQYF
NA	NA	TRBV6-2/TRBV6-3	TRBJ2-3	TGTGCCAGCAGTTACCTTCGTCTAGATACGCAGTATTTT	CASSYLRLDTQYF